These 26 T cell receptor beta chains originate from one sample sequenced in a study of control samples from healthy donors and cancer patients. TCRdb keeps only in-frame clones here, not all; method: immunoSEQ multiplex PCR. This table has 190,000 or so clones, just under 95% appearing once. The specimen was blood. The receptors were sampled from a man aged 18 to 29 in good health.

The rearrangement links TRBV10-1 to TRBJ2-7; 10 bases are shared with TRBD2. The CDR3 totals 14 residues. V was pared by 3 bases and J by 3 bases, with 2 bases of the junction left unmatched. Germline V CDR1 and CDR2: WNHNN, SYGVQD (reference sequence). CDR3 DNA: TGCGCCAGCAGTGACGCTAGCGGGGGCTACGAGCAGTACTTC. Protein sequence: CASSDASGGYEQYF.

This sequence joins TRBV5-1 and TRBJ2-1; D may be TRBD1 (6 bases). CDR1 SGHRS and CDR2 YFSETQ come from the germline V gene. The CDR3 has 17 residues. Trimming pared 2 bases from V and 1 base from J, leaving 16 bases between. Written as DNA, the CDR3 is TGCGCCAGCAGCTTCCTCACGGGACAACCTTCCTACAATGAGCAGTTCTTC. This encodes CASSFLTGQPSYNEQFF.

This chain links TRBV30 with TRBJ1-3; 7 bases line up with TRBD1. This CDR3 contains 14 residues. Germline loops: CDR1 GTSNPN, CDR2 SVGIG (reference sequence). V shed 2 bases and J 3 bases; nucleotides not matched to a gene: 4. CDR3 nucleotides: TGTGCCTGGAGTCCAGGGGGAATTGGAAACACCATATATTTT. It encodes CAWSPGGIGNTIYF.

V and J are TRBV5-1 and TRBJ2-1; 8 positions match TRBD1. Germline CDR1 is SGHRS and CDR2 is YFSETQ. This CDR3 has 16 amino acids. Trimming took 4 bases from V and 1 from J; bases not matched to a gene: 7. Written as DNA, the CDR3 is TGCGCCAGCAGCCCACAGGGGGAGGAATCCTACAATGAGCAGTTCTTC. As protein: CASSPQGEESYNEQFF. Full variable domain (rest looked up from reference TRBV5-1 and TRBJ2-1): KAGVTQTPRYLIKTRGQQVTLSCSPISGHRSVSWYQQTPGQGLQFLFEYFSETQRNKGNFPGRFSGRQFSNSRSEMNVSTLELGDSALYLCASSPQGEESYNEQFFGPGTRLTVL.

This clone was observed a single time. J is TRBJ1-1 and V is TRBV29-1; TRBD1 might be the D (5 bases). Trimming pared 4 bases from V and 5 bases from J, leaving 17 bases between. In germline, CDR1 is SQVTM, CDR2 ANQGSEA. This CDR3 is 14 amino acids long. The CDR3 reads CSVALRDRGTEAFF. The CDR3 DNA follows: TGCAGCGTTGCTTTGAGGGACCGAGGGACTGAAGCTTTCTTT.

On this clone itself: Within the sample, other DNA sequences also encode this same CDR3. The chain links TRBV11-3 to TRBJ2-3, with D hard to call. CDR1 SGHNT and CDR2 YENEEA come from the germline V gene. The V and J ends lost 5 bases and 5 bases respectively, with 14 bases between them. The CDR3 runs to 14 residues. CDR3 bases: TGTGCCAGCAGCCACAGAGACTGGCAAGATACGCAGTATTTT. Amino acids: CASSHRDWQDTQYF.

The CDR3 nucleotides read TGCAGCGTTGAACTGGGGGATACGCAGTATTTT. Translating gives CSVELGDTQYF. This chain links TRBV29-1 with TRBJ2-3; unclear D gene. V was clipped by 2 bases and J by 6 bases, with 6 bases between them. The CDR3 contains 11 residues. CDR1 SQVTM and CDR2 ANQGSEA come from the germline V gene.

For the CDR3, the DNA is TGCGCCAGCAGCCAAGAGGGGGGCGCGGGTTATGGCTACACCTTC. This codes for CASSQEGGAGYGYTF. This sequence joins TRBV4-1 and TRBJ1-2; D might be TRBD1 (6 bases). The ends were cut back, 0 bases at V and 5 bases at J, with 13 bases in the middle. The CDR3 is 15 residues long. CDR1 and CDR2 (germline): MGHRA, YSYEKL.

This clone was seen only a few times. The chain has TRBV5-1 and TRBJ1-4, with D tentatively TRBD1 (6 bases). The CDR3 is 14 residues long. Germline CDR1 is SGHRS and CDR2 is YFSETQ. V was trimmed by 3 bases and J by 11 bases, leaving 17 bases between them. The CDR3 sequence: CASSSEITGRKLFF. For the CDR3, the DNA is TGCGCCAGCAGCTCTGAAATAACAGGGAGGAAACTGTTTTTT.

The rearrangement uses TRBV4-1 and TRBJ2-5; 10 bases line up with TRBD2. The V segment lost 2 bases and the J segment 9 bases; nucleotides outside the gene matches: 9. This CDR3 has 15 amino acids. Germline V CDR1 and CDR2: MGHRA, YSYEKL. The DNA for the CDR3 is TGCGCCAGCAGCCAAATAGCGGGGGGCAAGACCCCCCAGTACTTC. It specifies CASSQIAGGKTPQYF.

The chain carries TRBV6-5 and TRBJ1-4; a possible D gene is TRBD1 (5 bases). Per the germline V gene, CDR1 is MNHEY and CDR2 is SVGAGI. The CDR3 runs to 14 residues. V was trimmed by 6 bases and J by 0 bases, leaving 8 bases between them. The CDR3 DNA follows: TGTGCCAGCAGCCGACAGTCAACTAATGAAAAACTGTTTTTT. Amino acid sequence: CASSRQSTNEKLFF.

The chain has TRBV3-1 (or the pseudogene TRBV3-2) and TRBJ1-1, with unresolved D. CDR1 LGHDT and CDR2 YNNKEL come from the germline V gene (reference sequence). This CDR3 spans 16 amino acids. Deletions cut 5 bases from V and 4 bases from J, with 20 bases between. The CDR3 spells CASSLRKVGRVTEAFF. The CDR3 bases are TGTGCCAGCAGCTTAAGAAAGGTAGGACGTGTCACTGAAGCTTTCTTT.

The chain couples TRBV2 to TRBJ2-5, with no clear D. The V end was cut by 1 base, the J end by 4 bases, with 10 bases between. This CDR3 has 14 residues. CDR1 is SNHLY and CDR2 is FYNNEI in the germline V gene. The CDR3 DNA follows: TGTGCCAGCAGTGAAGTCGCGGTAGGAGAGACCCAGTACTTC. Amino acids: CASSEVAVGETQYF.

As DNA, the CDR3 is TGTGCCAGCAGATTGAACCTATGGGCTTTCTTT. Its translation is CASRLNLWAFF. This chain links TRBV6-5 with TRBJ1-1; D is unclear. Germline CDR1 MNHEY, CDR2 SVGAGI. V was shortened by 6 bases and J by 11 bases, with 13 bases between the two germline ends. The CDR3 is 11 amino acids.

V is TRBV29-1 and J is TRBJ1-1, with 9 bases matching TRBD1. The CDR3 covers 14 residues. The ends lost 4 bases at V and 2 bases at J; junction bases unmatched: 5. Germline assignment: CDR1 SQVTM and CDR2 ANQGSEA. CDR3 residues: CSVGRTGENTEAFF. DNA for the CDR3: TGCAGCGTTGGAAGGACAGGGGAAAACACTGAAGCTTTCTTT.

Only one count was recorded for this clone. The rearrangement joins TRBV6-4 to TRBJ2-3, with 7 bases that match TRBD1. Germline loops: CDR1 MRHNA, CDR2 SNTAGT. The V gene end was trimmed by 6 bases and the J gene end by 0 bases; junction bases not matched to a gene: 6. The CDR3 is 15 amino acids. CDR3 sequence reads: CASSITGVSTDTQYF. CDR3 sequence (DNA): TGTGCCAGCAGCATAACAGGGGTTAGCACAGATACGCAGTATTTT.

This chain joins TRBV29-1 and TRBJ1-2; possibly TRBD1 for D (5 bases). This CDR3 spans 14 amino acids. V gave up 7 bases and J gave up 0 bases, with 15 bases separating them. The germline V gene has CDR1 SQVTM and CDR2 ANQGSEA. The CDR3: CSALPDSSNYGYTF. The DNA of the CDR3 is TGCAGCGCGCTACCCGACAGTTCTAACTATGGCTACACCTTC.

In its sample, this clone was seen once. This chain joins TRBV19 and TRBJ2-4; 8 nucleotides line up with TRBD1. Trimming at V came to 5 bases and at J to 5 bases, leaving 8 bases not matched to a gene. From germline, CDR1 is LNHDA and CDR2 SQIVND (reference sequence). The CDR3 extends over 15 amino acids. For the CDR3, the DNA is TGTGCCAGTAGTCTCCGGGACAGGCTTGAAAACATTCAGTACTTC. Translated, it gives CASSLRDRLENIQYF.

The rearrangement links TRBV3-1 (or the pseudogene TRBV3-2) to TRBJ2-1; D may be TRBD1 (5 bases). Trimming shortened V by 0 bases and J by 0 bases, and 15 bases separated the two germline ends. The CDR3 length is 18 residues. Germline V gene sequence: CDR1 LGHDT, CDR2 YNNKEL (reference sequence). Written as DNA, the CDR3 is TGTGCCAGCAGCCAAGATCCTGGACAAATGAGCTCCTACAATGAGCAGTTCTTC. Protein: CASSQDPGQMSSYNEQFF.

The V call is TRBV11-3, the J call TRBJ2-2; the match to TRBD1 covers 8 bases. Losses at the gene ends were 4 bases for V and 2 bases for J; bases not matched to a gene: 6. The CDR3 is 16 residues long. Germline values: CDR1 SGHNT, CDR2 YENEEA. The CDR3 here is CASSSRTGTNTGELFF. As DNA, the CDR3 is TGTGCCAGCAGCTCAAGGACAGGGACCAACACCGGGGAGCTGTTTTTT. The full variable domain, completed using reference TRBV11-3 and TRBJ2-2, is EAGVVQSPRYKIIEKKQPVAFWCNPISGHNTLYWYLQNLGQGPELLIRYENEEAVDDSQLPKDRFSAERLKGVDSTLKIQPAELGDSAVYLCASSSRTGTNTGELFFGEGSRLTVL.

Turning to this clone: One end of the junction does not line up with germline, which may come from a read error. This chain joins TRBV9 and TRBJ2-1; D unresolved. The germline gives CDR1 SGDLS, CDR2 YYNGEE. CDR3 length equals 15 residues. The chain's CDR3 is CASTVALSSYNEQFF. The CDR3 bases are TGTGCCAGCACCGTAGCATTAAGCTCCTACAATGAGCAGTTCTTC.

This clone appeared a single time. This chain links TRBV5-1 with TRBJ2-4; 7 bases are shared with TRBD1. This CDR3 has 15 residues. In germline, CDR1 is SGHRS, CDR2 YFSETQ. The ends lost 0 bases at V and 6 bases at J; junction bases unmatched: 6. For the CDR3, the DNA is TGCGCCAGCAGCTTGGGACAGGGATTTTTAAACATTCAGTACTTC. Translation: CASSLGQGFLNIQYF.

This sequence joins TRBV6-5 and TRBJ1-5; tentatively, D is TRBD1 (6 bases). Germline CDR1 MNHEY, CDR2 SVGAGI. This CDR3 spans 14 amino acids. V dropped 6 bases and J dropped 3 bases, with 12 bases sitting between them. Here the CDR3 reads CASRPQGPNQPQHF. CDR3 in DNA: TGTGCCAGCAGACCACAGGGTCCCAATCAGCCCCAGCATTTT.

In its sample, this clone was seen a few times. The chain carries TRBV7-8 and TRBJ2-1; no firm D call. This CDR3 is 14 amino acids long. CDR1 and CDR2 from the germline V gene are SGHVS and FQNEAQ. Trimming stripped 5 bases from V and 3 bases from J, with 11 bases between. CDR3 DNA: TGTGCCAGCAGCCCCGACCGAGTCTACAATGAGCAGTTCTTC. It translates to CASSPDRVYNEQFF.

This clone was observed a single time. The genes are TRBV7-8 and TRBJ1-2; D is unresolved. The CDR3 runs to 15 residues. Germline V gene sequence: CDR1 SGHVS, CDR2 FQNEAQ. V dropped 0 bases and J dropped 5 bases, with 13 bases sitting between them. The CDR3 here is CASSLARSTAYGYTF. The CDR3 nucleotides read TGTGCCAGCAGCTTAGCGCGTAGTACAGCGTATGGCTACACCTTC.

In nucleotides, the CDR3 is TGTGCCAGCAGTATCACAGAGGGGTTAACCTACGAGCAGTACTTC. It codes for CASSITEGLTYEQYF. The genes are TRBV28 and TRBJ2-7; D possibly matches TRBD1 or TRBD2 (5 bases each). The CDR3 totals 15 residues. Germline assignment: CDR1 MDHEN and CDR2 SYDVKM. Trimming took off 5 bases at V and 2 bases at J, with 16 bases between the two ends. The whole variable domain, filled in from reference TRBV28 and TRBJ2-7, reads DVKVTQSSRYLVKRTGEKVFLECVQDMDHENMFWYRQDPGLGLRLIYFSYDVKMKEKGDIPEGYSVSREKKERFSLILESASTNQTSMYLCASSITEGLTYEQYFGPGTRLTVT.